A selection of T cell receptor beta chains follows, all from one sample in a study of shared clonotypes between healthy human individuals. Clones were read by immunoSEQ multiplex PCR, and TCRdb kept only the in-frame ones, dropping some. The sample carries about 2.1 million clones, 90% to 95% recorded once. The material sequenced was naive CD8+ T cells from PBMCs. Receptors were obtained from a young man in good health. Some clones in this sample may be carry-over from other donors' samples. The CDR3 runs from the conserved cysteine through the conserved F or W. D genes are given only for firm matches. The size of a clone is reported for some rows only, either as once, few or many, or as a class for expanded clones.

TRBJ2-6	TRBV7-3	NA	NA	CASSGRDSGANVLTF	TGTGCCAGCAGCGGACGGGACTCTGGGGCCAACGTCCTGACTTTC
TRBJ2-3	TRBV27	NA	NA	CASRRLGGDTQYF	TGTGCCAGCAGGCGCCTCGGAGGAGATACGCAGTATTTT
TRBJ2-7	TRBV4-3	TRBD1	NA	CASSPGTGGFEQYF	TGCGCCAGCAGCCCCGGGACAGGGGGCTTCGAGCAGTACTTC
TRBJ2-5	TRBV27	NA	NA	CASSFNRGSQETQYF	TGTGCCAGCAGTTTCAATCGTGGCTCCCAAGAGACCCAGTACTTC
TRBJ2-5	TRBV7-8	NA	NA	CASMGGVETQYF	TGTGCCAGCATGGGGGGCGTGGAGACCCAGTACTTC
TRBJ1-3	TRBV6-1	NA	NA	CASSARSSGNTIYF	TGTGCCAGCAGTGCCAGAAGCTCTGGAAACACCATATATTTT
TRBJ1-4	TRBV27	NA	NA	CASSRGGANEKLFF	TGTGCCAGCAGCCGCGGGGGGGCTAATGAAAAACTGTTTTTT
TRBJ2-1	TRBV7-2	NA	NA	CASSFGPPGDEQFF	TGTGCCAGCAGCTTTGGGCCCCCAGGGGATGAGCAGTTCTTC
TRBJ2-5	TRBV5-5	TRBD1	NA	CASSPTGGSGETQYF	TGTGCCAGCAGCCCGACAGGGGGTTCTGGAGAGACCCAGTACTTC
TRBJ2-1	TRBV6-6	NA	NA	CASSSTGSSYNEQFF	TGTGCCAGCAGTTCCACAGGGAGCTCCTACAATGAGCAGTTCTTC
TRBJ1-2	TRBV30	NA	NA	CAWSWRASGYTF	TGTGCCTGGAGTTGGAGGGCGAGTGGCTACACCTTC
TRBJ2-3	TRBV5-1	NA	NA	CASSPQTSLVVDTQYF	TGCGCCAGCAGCCCCCAGACTAGTTTGGTCGTGGATACGCAGTATTTT
TRBJ1-6	TRBV4-3	NA	NA	CASSQDLRDGGSPLHF	TGCGCCAGCAGCCAAGATCTTAGGGACGGAGGGTCACCCCTCCACTTT
TRBJ1-1	TRBV28	TRBD1	NA	CASSLRTGEAFF	TGTGCCAGCAGTTTAAGGACAGGGGAAGCTTTCTTT
TRBJ1-2	TRBV15	NA	once	CATSRDGGFSMDYGYTF	TGTGCCACCAGCAGAGACGGGGGTTTTAGTATGGACTATGGCTACACCTTC
TRBJ2-7	TRBV9	NA	NA	CASSVDPGSSYEQYF	TGTGCCAGCAGCGTAGATCCGGGCAGCTCCTACGAGCAGTACTTC
TRBJ2-1	TRBV6-5	NA	NA	CASTLWDYNEQFF	TGTGCCAGCACCTTATGGGACTACAATGAGCAGTTCTTC
TRBJ2-1	TRBV7-9	NA	NA	CASSLDSGAPATYNEQFF	TGTGCCAGCAGCTTAGATTCAGGGGCACCCGCAACCTACAATGAGCAGTTCTTC
TRBJ2-3	TRBV27	TRBD2	NA	CASSFLLAGELDTQYF	TGTGCCAGCAGTTTCTTACTAGCGGGAGAATTAGATACGCAGTATTTT
TRBJ2-7	TRBV7-9	NA	NA	CASSLGGDTSYEQYF	TGTGCCAGCAGCTTAGGAGGGGACACCTCCTACGAGCAGTACTTC
TRBJ2-4	TRBV2	NA	NA	CASSELWGLGSKNIQYF	TGTGCCAGCAGTGAATTATGGGGGCTAGGGTCCAAAAACATTCAGTACTTC
TRBJ2-7	TRBV5-1	NA	NA	CASSLGGTPYEQYF	TGCGCCAGCAGCTTGGGGGGGACTCCCTACGAGCAGTACTTC
TRBJ2-5	TRBV7-9	NA	NA	CASSLREGSGMRMRTQYF	TGTGCCAGCAGCTTACGCGAAGGTAGCGGTATGCGTATGAGAACCCAGTACTTC
TRBJ2-4	TRBV5-6	TRBD1	NA	CASSPGTGINIQYF	TGTGCCAGCAGCCCGGGGACAGGGATAAACATTCAGTACTTC
TRBJ2-1	TRBV19	NA	NA	CASSILSRASYNEQFF	TGTGCCAGTAGTATTTTATCGCGAGCCTCCTACAATGAGCAGTTCTTC
TRBJ1-2	TRBV7-8	NA	NA	CASSSETSDVYYGYTF	TGTGCCAGCAGCTCAGAAACCTCTGATGTATACTATGGCTACACCTTC
TRBJ2-5	TRBV5-8	NA	NA	CASSTSGTLPQETQYF	TGTGCCAGCAGCACGTCCGGGACACTCCCTCAGGAGACCCAGTACTTC
TRBJ2-6	TRBV6-5	TRBD1	NA	CASRYDRAGANVLTF	TGTGCCAGCAGATACGACAGGGCTGGGGCCAACGTCCTGACTTTC
TRBJ2-3	TRBV28	TRBD2	NA	CASEGLAGWGTDTQYF	TGTGCCAGCGAAGGACTAGCGGGGTGGGGCACAGATACGCAGTATTTT
TRBJ2-5	TRBV29-1	NA	NA	CSAHMGRIQETQYF	TGCAGCGCCCACATGGGCCGGATCCAAGAGACCCAGTACTTC
TRBJ2-1	TRBV4-3	TRBD2	NA	CASSPGTSGSVLNEQFF	TGCGCCAGCAGCCCGGGGACTAGCGGGAGCGTGCTCAATGAGCAGTTCTTC
TRBJ2-7	TRBV11-2	NA	NA	CASSLQGPYEQYF	TGTGCCAGCAGCTTACAGGGGCCTTACGAGCAGTACTTC
TRBJ1-1	TRBV6-5	NA	NA	CASSPALGSPEAFF	TGTGCCAGCAGCCCCGCTTTAGGTTCACCTGAAGCTTTCTTT
TRBJ2-5	TRBV28	TRBD1	NA	CASRQGSQETQYF	TGTGCCAGCAGACAGGGGTCACAAGAGACCCAGTACTTC
TRBJ2-7	TRBV30	NA	NA	CAWSRGELRAGQYF	TGTGCCTGGAGCCGGGGAGAGCTTCGGGCGGGGCAGTACTTC
TRBJ2-7	TRBV7-9	TRBD1	NA	CASSLRDRGHEQYF	TGTGCCAGCAGCTTACGGGACAGGGGCCACGAGCAGTACTTC
TRBJ1-2	TRBV2	NA	NA	CASSDEQGGGYGYTF	TGTGCCAGCAGTGATGAACAGGGTGGGGGCTATGGCTACACCTTC
TRBJ2-7	TRBV29-1	TRBD2	NA	CSVTRLSSGTYEQYF	TGCAGCGTCACCAGACTGTCTAGCGGAACCTACGAGCAGTACTTC
TRBJ2-7	TRBV4-1	NA	once	CASSQAYWVVYEQYF	TGCGCCAGCAGCCAAGCCTATTGGGTGGTCTACGAGCAGTACTTC
TRBJ1-4	TRBV7-2	NA	NA	CASSLDANLGEKLFF	TGTGCCAGCAGCTTAGATGCCAACCTCGGGGAAAAACTGTTTTTT
TRBJ1-2	TRBV27	NA	NA	CASKLRGYNYGYTF	TGTGCCAGCAAGTTGCGCGGCTATAACTATGGCTACACCTTC
TRBJ2-1	TRBV6-5	NA	once	CASSSTRHNEQFF	TGTGCCAGCAGCTCAACACGGCACAATGAGCAGTTCTTC
TRBJ2-1	TRBV25-1	NA	NA	CASSGHLGHEQFF	TGTGCCAGCAGTGGTCACCTCGGCCATGAGCAGTTCTTC
TRBJ2-7	TRBV27	TRBD2	NA	CASRWTSGRRHEQYF	TGTGCCAGCAGATGGACTAGCGGGAGGCGCCACGAGCAGTACTTC